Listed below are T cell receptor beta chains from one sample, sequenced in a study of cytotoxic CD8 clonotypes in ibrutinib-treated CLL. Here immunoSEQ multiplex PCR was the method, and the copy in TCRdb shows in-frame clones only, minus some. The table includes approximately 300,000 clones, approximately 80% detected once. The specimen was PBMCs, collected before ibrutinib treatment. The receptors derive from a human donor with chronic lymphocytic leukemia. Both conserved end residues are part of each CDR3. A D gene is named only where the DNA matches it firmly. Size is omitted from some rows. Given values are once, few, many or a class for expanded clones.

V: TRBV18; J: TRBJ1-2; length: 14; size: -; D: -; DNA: TGTGCCAGCTCATCAGTAGGAGGTCCTTATGGCTACACCTTC; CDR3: CASSSVGGPYGYTF
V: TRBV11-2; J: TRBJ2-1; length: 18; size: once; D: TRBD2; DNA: TGTGCCAGCAGCTTAATCCGGCGGCCAGCGGGAGGAAACAATGAGCAGTTCTTC; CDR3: CASSLIRRPAGGNNEQFF
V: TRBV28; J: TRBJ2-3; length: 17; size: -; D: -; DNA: TGTGCCAGCAGTTTGGGAGAGAGCGGGACAAACACAGATACGCAGTATTTT; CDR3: CASSLGESGTNTDTQYF
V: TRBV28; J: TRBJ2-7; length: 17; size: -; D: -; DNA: TGTGCCAGCAGTTTAGTCTCGGGGGCAGCCAAAGGCTACGAGCAGTACTTC; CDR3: CASSLVSGAAKGYEQYF
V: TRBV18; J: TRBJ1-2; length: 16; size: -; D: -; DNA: TGTGCCAGCTCACCAACAGCCAACCAGGGCGACAGGGGCTACACCTTC; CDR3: CASSPTANQGDRGYTF
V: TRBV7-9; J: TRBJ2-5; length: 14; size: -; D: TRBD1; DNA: TGTGCCAGCAGCCTACAGGGGTTGGTGGAGACCCAGTACTTC; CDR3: CASSLQGLVETQYF
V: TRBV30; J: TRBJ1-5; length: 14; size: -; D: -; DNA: TGTGCCTGGAGTGGCGACAGGAGGGGACAGCCCCAGCATTTT; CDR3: CAWSGDRRGQPQHF
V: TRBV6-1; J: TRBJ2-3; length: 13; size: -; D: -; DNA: TGTGCCAGCAGCCCCAGGGAGCCAGATACGCAGTATTTT; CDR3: CASSPREPDTQYF
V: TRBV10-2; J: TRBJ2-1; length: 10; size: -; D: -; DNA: TGCGCCAGTCAGGGGTTTGAGCAGTTCTTC; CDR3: CASQGFEQFF
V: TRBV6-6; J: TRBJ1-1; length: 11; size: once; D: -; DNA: TGTGCCAGCACCAGCTACACTGAAGCTTTCTTT; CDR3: CASTSYTEAFF
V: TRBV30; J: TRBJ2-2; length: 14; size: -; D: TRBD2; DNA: TGTGCCGGGACTAGCGGATGGAACACCGGGGAGCTGTTTTTT; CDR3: CAGTSGWNTGELFF
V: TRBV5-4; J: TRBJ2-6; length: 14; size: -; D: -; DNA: TGTGCCAGCAGCTTGGCAGGGGGGGCCCCTGTCCTGACTTTC; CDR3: CASSLAGGAPVLTF
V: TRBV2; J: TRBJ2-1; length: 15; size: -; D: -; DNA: TGTGCCAGCAGTGGTCAGGGGGGGACTTACAATGAGCAGTTCTTC; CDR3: CASSGQGGTYNEQFF
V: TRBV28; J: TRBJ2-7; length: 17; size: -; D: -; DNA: TGTGCCAGCAGTTTAGCTAGGCTCGGTTCAGGAGGGTACGAGCAGTACTTC; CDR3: CASSLARLGSGGYEQYF